The clone carrying this TCR beta chain was picked up many times. Its target is not known. Time point denoted: persistent/refractory GD, antithyroid drugs over 5 years with positive TRAb. Extracted PBMC RNA gave rise to the TCR library. Diagnosis followed American Thyroid Association guidelines for Graves' disease. An endocrinology department in Xi'an, China, recruited the patients. These data belong to a study of regulatory T cells in long-lasting Graves disease. Combining iRepertoire HTBI primers with Arm-PCR of CDR3 regions, the authors built TCR beta libraries. TCRdb reprocessed the multiplex PCR reads with MiXCR, giving one entry per CDR3 protein. The data show under 450,000 distinct CDR3 sequences, 20% to 25% seen once. Trimming at V came to 5 bases and at J to 2 bases, leaving 8 bases not matched to a gene. This CDR3 contains 16 residues. The V gene's germline CDR1 is SGHTA and CDR2 FQGNSA. Study-wide results and caveats: Exclusively peripheral blood, rather than thyroid tissue, was studied. With 2,500 to 3,500 shared public clonotypes, persistent patients exceeded new patients, who shared about a thousand.

The source material was peripheral blood mononuclear cells (PBMCs), sampled when the disease was refractory, from a patient treated with antithyroid drugs. The V and J genes are TRBV7-2 and TRBJ1-5, with 8 bases identical to TRBD1. The TCR sequence derives from a female donor with Graves disease. The CDR3 region has the DNA TGTGCCAGCAGCGCCAGACAGGGGATGGGCAATCAGCCCCAGCATTTT. This sequence encodes CASSARQGMGNQPQHF. The complete variable domain, with remaining parts taken from reference TRBV7-2 and TRBJ1-5, reads GAGVSQSPSNKVTEKGKDVELRCDPISGHTALYWYRQSLGQGLEFLIYFQGNSAPDKSGLPSDRFSAERTGGSVSTLTIQRTQQEDSAVYLCASSARQGMGNQPQHFGDGTRLSIL.